This T cell receptor (beta chain) appears in the sequencing data of a study of T cell responses to AZD1222 COVID-19 vaccine. About the research overall: The study pooled second doses at about 4 or about 12 weeks.

Findings of the study overall: Baseline serology detected seropositivity in only five to seven AZD1222 recipients.

Turning to this clone: Its antigen remains unknown.

Germline CDR1 and CDR2: PRHDT and FYEKMQ (reference sequence). The length of the CDR3 is 13 residues. The V end was cut by 2 bases, the J end by 0 bases, with 3 bases between. This table comes from immunoSEQ multiplex PCR, and its TCRdb copy is limited to in-frame clones, with some not included. The sample consists of 120,000 or so clones, approximately 90% of them appearing once. The origin of this receptor is an adult in good health. The chain joins TRBV13 to TRBJ2-3; D ambiguous. The sequences come from peripheral blood, collected on day 0 of AZD1222 vaccination. This chain's CDR3 is CASSLSSTDTQYF. For the CDR3, the DNA is TGTGCCAGCAGCTTAAGTAGCACAGATACGCAGTATTTT.